The 24 T cell receptor beta chains below all came from one sample that was sequenced in a study of CD8 T cells in Susac syndrome. Reverse transcription of roughly 0.5 to 1 ug RNA used random hexamers. TCRdb reprocessed the immunoSEQ multiplex PCR reads with MiXCR, giving one entry per CDR3 protein. The table includes 150,000 to 200,000 distinct CDR3 sequences, around 93% detected once. Sequencing was done on a sample of CD8+ T cells from PBMCs. Receptors originate from a human donor with Susac syndrome.

The chain carries TRBV27 and TRBJ2-1; perhaps TRBD2 as D (5 bases). Germline lookup yields CDR1 MNHEY and CDR2 SMNVEV (reference sequence). Deletions cut 7 bases from V and 0 bases from J, with 16 bases between. The CDR3 length is 16 residues. CDR3 region: CASILGGGLSYNEQFF. CDR3 bases: TGTGCCAGCATCCTCGGTGGTGGACTCTCCTACAATGAGCAGTTCTTC.

The V and J genes are TRBV20-1 and TRBJ2-5, with 11 positions matching TRBD2. The CDR3 is made up of 16 amino acids. Germline CDR1 is DFQATT and CDR2 is SNEGSKA (reference sequence). The V gene end was trimmed by 6 bases and the J gene end by 1 base; junction bases not matched to a gene: 10. The CDR3 nucleotides are TGCAGTGCGGACACCGGGACTAGCGGAGTCCAAGAGACCCAGTACTTC. This gives the protein CSADTGTSGVQETQYF.

J is TRBJ2-1 and V is TRBV29-1; 7 nucleotides align to TRBD1. CDR1 SQVTM and CDR2 ANQGSEA come from the germline V gene. The CDR3 loop spans 14 amino acids. The ends lost 6 bases at V and 1 base at J; junction bases unmatched: 6. Here the CDR3 DNA reads TGCAGCGTCACACAGGGGACGTCCTACAATGAGCAGTTCTTC. This encodes CSVTQGTSYNEQFF.

The chain has TRBV29-1 and TRBJ2-1; 15 bases agree with TRBD2. V lost 4 bases to trimming and J lost 2 bases; unmatched junction nucleotides: 6. Germline lookup yields CDR1 SQVTM and CDR2 ANQGSEA. CDR3 length: 17 amino acids. In nucleotides, the CDR3 is TGCAGCGTTGTGTGGCGGACTAGCGGGAGGGCCTACAATGAGCAGTTCTTC. It encodes CSVVWRTSGRAYNEQFF.

The chain employs TRBV7-9 and TRBJ2-2, with D unresolved. Germline V gene lookup returns CDR1 SEHNR and CDR2 FQNEAQ (reference sequence). Trimming removed 7 bases from V and 3 bases from J, with 6 bases in between. This CDR3 contains 12 residues. The CDR3 here is CASTQDTGELFF. CDR3 bases: TGTGCCAGCACCCAAGACACCGGGGAGCTGTTTTTT.

The chain uses TRBV20-1 and TRBJ1-2; D remains unclear. Germline V gene lookup returns CDR1 DFQATT and CDR2 SNEGSKA (reference sequence). The CDR3 contains 13 residues. With 2 bases removed from V and 7 bases from J, the gap between germline ends came to 14 bases. The CDR3 sequence: CSARYPNRSGYTF. The CDR3 nucleotides read TGCAGTGCTAGATATCCTAACCGGAGTGGCTACACCTTC.

The gene calls are TRBV4-2 and TRBJ2-7; D uncertain. The CDR3 sequence is 15 residues long. Trimming removed 0 bases at V and 5 bases at J, with 14 bases between. Germline CDR1 reads LGHNA; CDR2 reads YNFKEQ. The CDR3 reads CASSQDWSARDEQYF. The CDR3 nucleotides are TGTGCCAGCAGCCAAGATTGGAGCGCGCGAGACGAGCAGTACTTC.

The chain combines TRBV13 with TRBJ2-7; perhaps TRBD1 as D (5 bases). CDR3 length: 13 amino acids. Trimming took 2 bases from V and 3 from J, leaving 8 bases between them. From germline, CDR1 is PRHDT and CDR2 FYEKMQ (reference sequence). The CDR3 DNA is TGTGCCAGCAGCTTATTCGACAGCTACGAGCAGTACTTC. This translates into CASSLFDSYEQYF.

J is TRBJ1-2 and V is TRBV30; the D gene is possibly TRBD1 (5 bases). V was cut by 1 base and J by 4 bases, with 16 bases left in between. Germline V gene data show CDR1 as GTSNPN and CDR2 as SVGIG (reference sequence). The CDR3 sequence is 15 residues long. The chain's CDR3 is CAWSAGHGLIYGYTF. The CDR3 DNA reads as TGTGCCTGGAGTGCGGGGCATGGACTTATCTATGGCTACACCTTC.

The rearrangement links TRBV27 to TRBJ2-7; D call uncertain. CDR3 length equals 15 residues. The germline V and J ends were trimmed by 0 bases and 2 bases, with 11 bases remaining between them. Germline assignment: CDR1 MNHEY and CDR2 SMNVEV (reference sequence). The CDR3 protein is CASSLSARGPYEQYF. DNA for the CDR3: TGTGCCAGCAGTTTATCAGCCCGAGGACCCTACGAGCAGTACTTC.

The V call is TRBV20-1, the J call TRBJ1-1; D unclear. Germline assignment: CDR1 DFQATT and CDR2 SNEGSKA (reference sequence). The CDR3 runs to 12 residues. The ends were cut back, 6 bases at V and 2 bases at J, with 10 bases in the middle. The CDR3 spells CSALTPNTEAFF. The DNA of the CDR3 is TGCAGTGCCCTGACACCAAACACTGAAGCTTTCTTT.

The CDR3 sequence: CATSDSGLRNIQYF. CDR3 bases: TGTGCCACCAGTGATTCGGGACTAAGGAACATTCAGTACTTC. V and J are TRBV24-1 and TRBJ2-4, with 7 bases lining up with TRBD2. Germline V gene lookup returns CDR1 KGHDR and CDR2 SFDVKD. The J segment lost 7 bases and the V segment lost 2 bases, leaving 4 bases of the junction unmatched. There are 14 residues in the CDR3.

V gene TRBV9 combines with J gene TRBJ2-7; 12 bases line up with TRBD2. Trimming at V came to 0 bases and at J to 2 bases, leaving 0 bases not matched to a gene. The CDR3 runs 15 residues. CDR1 and CDR2 (germline): SGDLS, YYNGEE. CDR3 sequence (DNA): TGTGCCAGCAGCGTAGGACTAGCGGGGGCCTACGAGCAGTACTTC. As protein: CASSVGLAGAYEQYF. Combining the CDR3 with reference TRBV9 and TRBJ2-7 gives the whole variable domain DSGVTQTPKHLITATGQRVTLRCSPRSGDLSVYWYQQSLDQGLQFLIQYYNGEERAKGNILERFSAQQFPDLHSELNLSSLELGDSALYFCASSVGLAGAYEQYFGPGTRLTVT.

This clonotype is a singleton in its sample. The chain links TRBV29-1 to TRBJ1-2; the match to TRBD1 covers 7 bases. CDR3 length: 13 residues. Germline V CDR1 and CDR2: SQVTM, ANQGSEA. Trimming cost V 7 bases and J 4 bases; bases outside gene matches: 9. The DNA of the CDR3 is TGCAGCGCCCGTGACAGGGAGGGCTATGGCTACACCTTC. This translates into CSARDREGYGYTF.

The chain carries TRBV27 and TRBJ2-5, with D tentatively TRBD1 or TRBD2 (5 bases each). The CDR3 contains 16 residues. Trimming left V 2 bases short and J 3 bases short, with 16 bases between. CDR1 MNHEY and CDR2 SMNVEV come from the germline V gene (reference sequence). Here the CDR3 DNA reads TGTGCCAGCAGTTTAATGGGGTCGGGGCTGGAAGAGACCCAGTACTTC. Translated: CASSLMGSGLEETQYF.

The chain recombines TRBV5-4 with TRBJ2-3; either TRBD1 or TRBD2 may supply D (5 bases each). Germline V CDR1 and CDR2: SGHNT, YYREEE (reference sequence). This CDR3 is built from 16 residues. Trimming removed 0 bases from V and 2 bases from J, with 13 bases in between. The CDR3 DNA reads as TGTGCCAGCAGCTTGGCCGAGCGGACACTCACAGATACGCAGTATTTT. Translation: CASSLAERTLTDTQYF.

The gene calls are TRBV10-3 and TRBJ1-1, with 7 bases aligning to TRBD1. V was pared by 11 bases and J by 2 bases, with 11 bases of the junction left unmatched. The CDR3 consists of 14 residues. From germline, CDR1 is ENHRY and CDR2 SYGVKD. DNA for the CDR3: TGTGCCGCCACAACAGGGGACGTCAACACTGAAGCTTTCTTT. Translating gives CAATTGDVNTEAFF.

The genes are TRBV4-1 and TRBJ2-7; 14 nucleotides match TRBD2. This CDR3 spans 16 amino acids. V was pared by 3 bases and J by 5 bases, with 6 bases of the junction left unmatched. Germline V CDR1 and CDR2: MGHRA, YSYEKL. The CDR3 DNA reads TGCGCCAGCAGCCAGACTAGCGGGGGGGCTTTGGACGAGCAGTACTTC. This sequence encodes CASSQTSGGALDEQYF.

The V call is TRBV20-1, the J call TRBJ1-5, with 9 bases aligning to TRBD1. CDR3 length: 13 residues. Germline loops: CDR1 DFQATT, CDR2 SNEGSKA (reference sequence). With V trimmed by 3 bases and J by 6 bases, 3 bases remained unmatched. This CDR3 reads CSARGDRVQPQHF. The DNA for the CDR3 is TGCAGTGCTAGGGGGGACAGGGTTCAGCCCCAGCATTTT.

The chain is built from TRBV30 and TRBJ1-1; a possible D gene is TRBD1 (5 bases). Germline V gene data show CDR1 as GTSNPN and CDR2 as SVGIG (reference sequence). The CDR3 is 15 amino acids. With 2 bases removed from V and 1 base from J, the gap between germline ends came to 14 bases. This CDR3 reads CAWSWSGSENTEAFF. The CDR3 nucleotides read TGTGCCTGGAGTTGGTCAGGGTCGGAGAACACTGAAGCTTTCTTT.

The rearrangement links TRBV19 to TRBJ2-1; D is perhaps TRBD2 (5 bases). This CDR3 has 12 amino acids. Germline CDR1 and CDR2: LNHDA and SQIVND (reference sequence). The CDR3 spells CVRGEGYNEQFF. DNA for the CDR3: TGTGTAAGAGGCGAGGGCTACAATGAGCAGTTCTTC.

The rearrangement joins TRBV12-3 or TRBV12-4 to TRBJ1-1, with a weak D call TRBD1 (5 bases). Trimming took off 6 bases at V and 6 bases at J, with 20 bases between the two ends. This CDR3 contains 15 residues. The CDR3 loop is CASSLSGWDGAEAFF. The CDR3 DNA reads as TGTGCCAGCAGCCTCTCCGGTTGGGACGGCGCTGAAGCTTTCTTT.

The V call is TRBV11-2, the J call TRBJ1-5; D gene uncertain. Trimming took 1 base from V and 2 from J, leaving 12 bases between them. CDR1 SGHAT and CDR2 FQNNGV come from the germline V gene. The CDR3 is 16 amino acids. CDR3 bases: TGTGCCAGCAGCTTAGTAGGAGGGTCTCGCAATCAGCCCCAGCATTTT. It codes for CASSLVGGSRNQPQHF.

The genes are TRBV5-6 and TRBJ2-2; 9 nucleotides agree with TRBD1. Germline CDR1 is SGHDT and CDR2 is YYEEEE. J lost 3 bases, V lost 3 bases, and 3 bases had no gene match. The CDR3 extends over 15 amino acids. CDR3: CASSWDRDDTGELFF. The CDR3 DNA reads TGTGCCAGCAGCTGGGACAGGGACGACACCGGGGAGCTGTTTTTT.